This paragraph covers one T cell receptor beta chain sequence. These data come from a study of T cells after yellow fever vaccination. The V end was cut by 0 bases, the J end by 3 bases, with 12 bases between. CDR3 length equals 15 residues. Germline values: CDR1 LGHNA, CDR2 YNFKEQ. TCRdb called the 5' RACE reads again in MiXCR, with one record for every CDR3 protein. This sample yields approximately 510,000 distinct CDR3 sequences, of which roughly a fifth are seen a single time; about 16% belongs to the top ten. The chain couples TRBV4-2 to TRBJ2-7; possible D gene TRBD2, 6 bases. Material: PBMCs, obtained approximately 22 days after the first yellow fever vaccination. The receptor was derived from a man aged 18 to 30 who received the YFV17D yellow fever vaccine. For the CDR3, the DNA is TGTGCCAGCAGCCAAGAGTCGGGGAGGTTCTACGAGCAGTACTTC. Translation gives CASSQESGRFYEQYF.